The sample holds a few counts of the clone carrying this T cell receptor (beta chain). The CDR3 length is 14 residues. Losses at the gene ends were 7 bases for V and 3 bases for J; bases not matched to a gene: 6. Amplification of TCR beta CDR3 regions used RNA as the template. The study used the HTBI primer set for a first-round RT-PCR of the TCR CDR3. TCRdb re-called the multiplex PCR reads through MiXCR, storing one row per CDR3 protein. The data contain around 720,000 distinct CDR3 sequences, roughly 32% of them singletons. No progression to ophthalmopathy during 18 months of follow-up defined stable disease. The diagnoses drew upon clinical symptoms, serum thyroxine and TRAb, thyroid ultrasound and orbital computed tomography. The data were obtained in a study of T cells in Graves' hyperthyroidism and ophthalmopathy. For the study at large: Peripheral blood collection took place at initial diagnosis, before any treatment.

Sequencing used blood. V is TRBV12-3 or TRBV12-4 and J is TRBJ1-2; TRBD1 aligns across 9 bases. This sequence originates from a middle-aged woman with Graves' hyperthyroidism. The CDR3 region is CASTGTGFYYGYTF. For the CDR3, the DNA is TGTGCCAGCACCGGGACAGGGTTTTACTATGGCTACACCTTC.